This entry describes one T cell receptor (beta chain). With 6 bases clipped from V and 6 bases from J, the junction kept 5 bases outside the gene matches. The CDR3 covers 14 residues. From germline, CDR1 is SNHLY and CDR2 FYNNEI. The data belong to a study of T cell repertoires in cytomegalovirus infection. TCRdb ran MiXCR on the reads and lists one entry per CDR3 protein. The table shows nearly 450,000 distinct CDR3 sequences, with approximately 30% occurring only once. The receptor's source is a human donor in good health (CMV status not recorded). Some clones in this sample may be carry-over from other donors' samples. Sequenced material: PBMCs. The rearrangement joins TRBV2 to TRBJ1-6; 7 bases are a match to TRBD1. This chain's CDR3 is CASRLGQLNSPLHF. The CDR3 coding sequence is TGTGCCAGCAGGCTGGGACAGCTTAATTCACCCCTCCACTTT.